The TCR beta chain under discussion was sequenced for a study of blood T cell repertoires in COVID-19. Study in general: The samples span acute and convalescent COVID-19 from the United States, Italy and Spain.

V was cut by 4 bases and J by 4 bases, with 10 bases left in between. The CDR3 consists of 14 residues. Germline CDR1 reads LGHDT; CDR2 reads YNNKEL (reference sequence). Assay: immunoSEQ multiplex PCR; the TCRdb copy retains only in-frame clones and omits some. Of fewer than 250,000 clones listed, just under 85% were seen once; the top ten hold over 1.5%. The chain uses TRBV3-1 (or the pseudogene TRBV3-2) and TRBJ1-4, with a possible D match to TRBD1 (6 bases). The receptor was derived from a woman older than 75 with acute or convalescent COVID-19. The sample comprised peripheral blood. The CDR3 protein is CASSLDRSNEKLFF. CDR3 coding DNA: TGTGCCAGCAGCCTTGACAGGAGTAATGAAAAACTGTTTTTT.